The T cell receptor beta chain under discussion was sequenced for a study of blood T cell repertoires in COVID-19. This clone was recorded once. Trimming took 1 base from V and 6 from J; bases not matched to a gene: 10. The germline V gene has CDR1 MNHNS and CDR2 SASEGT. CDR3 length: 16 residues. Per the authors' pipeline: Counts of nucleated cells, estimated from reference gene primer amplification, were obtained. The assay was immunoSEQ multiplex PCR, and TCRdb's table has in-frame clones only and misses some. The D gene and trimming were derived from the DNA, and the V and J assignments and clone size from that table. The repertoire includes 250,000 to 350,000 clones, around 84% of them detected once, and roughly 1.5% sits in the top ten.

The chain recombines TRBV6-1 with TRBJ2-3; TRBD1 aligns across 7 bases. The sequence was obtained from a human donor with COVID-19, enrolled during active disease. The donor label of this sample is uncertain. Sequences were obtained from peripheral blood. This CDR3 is CASSEVDRSGSDTQYF. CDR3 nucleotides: TGTGCCAGCAGTGAAGTGGACAGGTCGGGTTCTGATACGCAGTATTTT.